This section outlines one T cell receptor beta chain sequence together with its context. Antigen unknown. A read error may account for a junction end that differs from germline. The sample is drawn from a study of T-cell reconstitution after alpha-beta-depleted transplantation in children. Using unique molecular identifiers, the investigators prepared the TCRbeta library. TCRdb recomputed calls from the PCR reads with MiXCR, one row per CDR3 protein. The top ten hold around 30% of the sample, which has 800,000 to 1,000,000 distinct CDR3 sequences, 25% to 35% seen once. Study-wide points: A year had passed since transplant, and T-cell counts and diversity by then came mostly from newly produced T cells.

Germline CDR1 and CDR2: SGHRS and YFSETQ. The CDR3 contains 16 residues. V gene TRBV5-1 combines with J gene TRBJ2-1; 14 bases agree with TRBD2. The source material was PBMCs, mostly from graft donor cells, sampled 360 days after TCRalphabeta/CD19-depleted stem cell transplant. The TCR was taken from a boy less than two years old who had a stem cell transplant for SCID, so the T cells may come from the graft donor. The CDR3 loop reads CASSTRLAGGHNEQSF. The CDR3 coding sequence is TGCGCCAGCAGCACTAGACTAGCGGGGGGGCACAATGAGCAGTCCTTC.